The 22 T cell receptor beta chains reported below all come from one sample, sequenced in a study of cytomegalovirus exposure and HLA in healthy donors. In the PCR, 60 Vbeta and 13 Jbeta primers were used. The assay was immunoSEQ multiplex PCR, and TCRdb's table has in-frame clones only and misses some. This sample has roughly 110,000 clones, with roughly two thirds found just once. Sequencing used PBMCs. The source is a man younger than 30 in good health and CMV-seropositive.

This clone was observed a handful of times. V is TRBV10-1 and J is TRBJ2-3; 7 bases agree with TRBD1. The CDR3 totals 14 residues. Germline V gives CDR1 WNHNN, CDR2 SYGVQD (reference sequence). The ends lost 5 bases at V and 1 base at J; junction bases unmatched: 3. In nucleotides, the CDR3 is TGCGCCAGCAGTTACAGGGGTCGCACAGATACGCAGTATTTT. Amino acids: CASSYRGRTDTQYF.

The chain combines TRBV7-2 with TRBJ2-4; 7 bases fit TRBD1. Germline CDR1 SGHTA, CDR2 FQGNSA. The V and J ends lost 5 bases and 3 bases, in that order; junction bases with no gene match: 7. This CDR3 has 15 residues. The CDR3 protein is CASSAGGRGKNIQYF. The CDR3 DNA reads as TGTGCCAGCAGCGCAGGGGGACGGGGCAAAAACATTCAGTACTTC.

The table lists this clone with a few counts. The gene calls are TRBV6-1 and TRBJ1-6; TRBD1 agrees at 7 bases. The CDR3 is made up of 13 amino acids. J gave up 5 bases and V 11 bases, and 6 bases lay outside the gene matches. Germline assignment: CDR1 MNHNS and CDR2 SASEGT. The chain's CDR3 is CAARDRHNSPLHF. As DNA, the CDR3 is TGTGCCGCCCGGGACAGACATAATTCACCCCTCCACTTT.

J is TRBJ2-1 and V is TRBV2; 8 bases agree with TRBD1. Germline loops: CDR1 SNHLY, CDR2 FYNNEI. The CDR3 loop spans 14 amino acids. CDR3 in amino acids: CCQRRDRPYNEQFF. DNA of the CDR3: TGTTGCCAGCGTCGGGACAGGCCCTACAATGAGCAGTTCTTC.

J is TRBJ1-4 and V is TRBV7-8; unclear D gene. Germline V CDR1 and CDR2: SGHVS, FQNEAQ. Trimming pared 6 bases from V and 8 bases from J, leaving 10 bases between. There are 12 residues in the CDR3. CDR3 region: CASSLLREKLFF. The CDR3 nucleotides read TGTGCCAGCAGTCTGCTACGGGAAAAACTGTTTTTT.

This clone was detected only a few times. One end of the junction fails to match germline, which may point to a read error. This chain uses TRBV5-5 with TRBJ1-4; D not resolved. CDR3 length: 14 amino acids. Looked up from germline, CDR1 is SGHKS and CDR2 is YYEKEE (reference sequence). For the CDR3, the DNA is TGTGCCAGCAGGAATCGAGGAACTAATGAAAAACCGTTTTTT. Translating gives CASRNRGTNEKPFF. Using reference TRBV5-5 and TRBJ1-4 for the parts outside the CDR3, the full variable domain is DAGVTQSPTHLIKTRGQQVTLRCSPISGHKSVSWYQQVLGQGPQFIFQYYEKEERGRGNFPDRFSARQFPNYSSELNVNALLLGDSALYLCASRNRGTNEKPFFGSGTQLSVL.

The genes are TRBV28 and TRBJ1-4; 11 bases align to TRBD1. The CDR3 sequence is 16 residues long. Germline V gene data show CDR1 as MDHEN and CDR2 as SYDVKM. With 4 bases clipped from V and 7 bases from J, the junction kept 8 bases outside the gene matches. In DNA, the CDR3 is TGTGCCAGCAGTTCCCCACCCGGGACAGGGGGTGAAAAACTGTTTTTT. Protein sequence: CASSSPPGTGGEKLFF.

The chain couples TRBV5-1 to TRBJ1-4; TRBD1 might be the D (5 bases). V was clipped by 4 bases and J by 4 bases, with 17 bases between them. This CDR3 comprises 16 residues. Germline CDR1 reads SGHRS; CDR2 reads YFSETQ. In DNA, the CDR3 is TGCGCCAGCAGCGCGGGGTACGGGGACGGTAATGAAAAACTGTTTTTT. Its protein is CASSAGYGDGNEKLFF.

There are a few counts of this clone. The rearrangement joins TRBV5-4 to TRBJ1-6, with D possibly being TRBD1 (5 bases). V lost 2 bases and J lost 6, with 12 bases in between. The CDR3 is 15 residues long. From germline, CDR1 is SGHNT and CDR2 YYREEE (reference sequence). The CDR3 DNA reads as TGTGCCAGCAGCTTTGACAGCTTTCTTAATTCACCCCTCCACTTT. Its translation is CASSFDSFLNSPLHF.

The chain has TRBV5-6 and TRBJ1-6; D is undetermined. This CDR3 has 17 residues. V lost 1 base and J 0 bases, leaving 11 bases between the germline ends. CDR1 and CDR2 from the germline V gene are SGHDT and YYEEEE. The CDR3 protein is CASSLYAGSSYNSPLHF. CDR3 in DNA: TGTGCCAGCAGCTTGTATGCGGGGAGCTCCTATAATTCACCCCTCCACTTT.

The CDR3 region is CASSLRRGGETQYF. In DNA, the CDR3 is TGCGCCAGCAGCTTGAGGCGGGGGGGTGAAACGCAGTATTTT. The genes are TRBV5-1 and TRBJ2-3; 9 bases agree with TRBD2. This CDR3 has 14 residues. The germline V gene encodes CDR1 SGHRS and CDR2 YFSETQ. V lost 1 base to trimming and J lost 9 bases; unmatched junction nucleotides: 6.

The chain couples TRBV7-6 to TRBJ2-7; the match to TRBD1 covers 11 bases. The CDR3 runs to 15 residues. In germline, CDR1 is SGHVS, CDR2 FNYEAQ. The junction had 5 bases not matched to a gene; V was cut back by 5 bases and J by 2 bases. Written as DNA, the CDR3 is TGTGCCAGCAGCCCAGGGGGACAGGGGGCCTACGAGCAGTACTTC. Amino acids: CASSPGGQGAYEQYF.

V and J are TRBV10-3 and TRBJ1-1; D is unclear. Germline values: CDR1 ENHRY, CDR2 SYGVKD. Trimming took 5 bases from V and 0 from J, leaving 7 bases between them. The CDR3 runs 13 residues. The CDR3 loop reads CAISQNMNTEAFF. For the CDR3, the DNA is TGTGCCATCAGTCAGAACATGAACACTGAAGCTTTCTTT.

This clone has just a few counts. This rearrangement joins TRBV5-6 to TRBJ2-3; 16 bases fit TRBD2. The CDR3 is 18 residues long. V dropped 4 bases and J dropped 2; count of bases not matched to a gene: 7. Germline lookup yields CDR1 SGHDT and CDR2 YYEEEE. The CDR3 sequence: CASSMGLAGGKNTDTQYF. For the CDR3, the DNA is TGTGCCAGCAGCATGGGACTAGCGGGGGGGAAAAACACAGATACGCAGTATTTT.

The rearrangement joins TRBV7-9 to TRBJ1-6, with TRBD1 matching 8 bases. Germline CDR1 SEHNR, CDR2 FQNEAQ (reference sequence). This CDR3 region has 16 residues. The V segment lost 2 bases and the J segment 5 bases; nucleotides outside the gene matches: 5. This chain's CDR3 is CASSLSTGGNNSPLHF. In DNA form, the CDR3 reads TGTGCCAGCAGCTTATCTACAGGGGGTAATAATTCACCCCTCCACTTT.

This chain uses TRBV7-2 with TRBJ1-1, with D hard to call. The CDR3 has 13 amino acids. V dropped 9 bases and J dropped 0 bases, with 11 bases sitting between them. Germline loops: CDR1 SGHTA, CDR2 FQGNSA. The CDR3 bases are TGTGCCAGTCGGACTATGATGAACACTGAAGCTTTCTTT. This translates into CASRTMMNTEAFF.

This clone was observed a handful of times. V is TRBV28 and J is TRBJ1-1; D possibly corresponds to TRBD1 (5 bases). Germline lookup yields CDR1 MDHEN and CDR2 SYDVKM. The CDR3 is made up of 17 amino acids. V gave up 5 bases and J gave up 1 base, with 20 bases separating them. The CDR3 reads CASSPGGASGTNTEAFF. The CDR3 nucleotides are TGTGCCAGCAGTCCGGGCGGGGCTTCGGGGACGAACACTGAAGCTTTCTTT. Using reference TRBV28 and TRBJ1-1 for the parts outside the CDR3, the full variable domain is DVKVTQSSRYLVKRTGEKVFLECVQDMDHENMFWYRQDPGLGLRLIYFSYDVKMKEKGDIPEGYSVSREKKERFSLILESASTNQTSMYLCASSPGGASGTNTEAFFGQGTRLTVV.

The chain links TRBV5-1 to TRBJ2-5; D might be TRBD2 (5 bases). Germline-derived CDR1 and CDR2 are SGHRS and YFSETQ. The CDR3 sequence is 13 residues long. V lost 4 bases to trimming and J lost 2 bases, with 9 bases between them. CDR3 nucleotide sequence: TGCGCCAGCAGCCCGGGATCACAAGAGACCCAGTACTTC. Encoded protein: CASSPGSQETQYF.

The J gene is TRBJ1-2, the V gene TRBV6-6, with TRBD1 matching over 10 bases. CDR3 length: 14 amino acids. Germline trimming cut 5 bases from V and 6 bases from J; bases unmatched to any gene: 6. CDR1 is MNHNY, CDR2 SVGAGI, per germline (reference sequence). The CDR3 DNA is TGTGCCAGCAGTGCCCGGGACAGGGGCCATGGCTACACCTTC. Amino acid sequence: CASSARDRGHGYTF.

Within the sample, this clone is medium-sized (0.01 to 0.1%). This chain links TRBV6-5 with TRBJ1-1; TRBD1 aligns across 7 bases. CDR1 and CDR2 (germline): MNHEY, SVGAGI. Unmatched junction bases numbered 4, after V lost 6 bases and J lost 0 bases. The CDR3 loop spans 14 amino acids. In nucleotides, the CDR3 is TGTGCCAGCAGCTCGGGACAGCTGAACACTGAAGCTTTCTTT. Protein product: CASSSGQLNTEAFF.

This CDR3 reads CASRIHSGTSGLSSYNEQFF. CDR3 nucleotide sequence: TGTGCCAGCCGCATCCACTCCGGGACTAGCGGGTTGAGCTCCTACAATGAGCAGTTCTTC. V is TRBV13 and J is TRBJ2-1; 12 bases line up with TRBD2. Germline V gives CDR1 PRHDT, CDR2 FYEKMQ (reference sequence). Trimming at V came to 8 bases and at J to 0 bases, leaving 17 bases not matched to a gene. The CDR3 covers 20 residues.

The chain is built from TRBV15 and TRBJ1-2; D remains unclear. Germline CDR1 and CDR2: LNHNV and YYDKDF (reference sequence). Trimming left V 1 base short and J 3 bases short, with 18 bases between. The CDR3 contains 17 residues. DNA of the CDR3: TGTGCCACCAGCAGAGCCTCAATCTGGACTTCCTACTATGGCTACACCTTC. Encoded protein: CATSRASIWTSYYGYTF.